Sequencing of this TCR beta chain was carried out in a study of blood T cell repertoires in COVID-19. TCRdb's table, derived via immunoSEQ multiplex PCR, lists solely in-frame clones and lacks some. The sample has 210,000 or so clones; 85% to 90% are singletons. This sequence was found in a man aged 45-65 years with acute or convalescent COVID-19. Sequenced material: peripheral blood.

In DNA, the CDR3 is TGTGCCAGCAGATCTGTGCTGGGGGCCTATGGCACTGAAGCTTTCTTT. Protein product: CASRSVLGAYGTEAFF. The chain uses TRBV14 and TRBJ1-1; possibly TRBD1 for D (6 bases). CDR1 SGHDN and CDR2 FVKESK come from the germline V gene. The V gene lost 6 bases and the J gene lost 4 bases, with 21 bases spanning the gap. The CDR3 has 16 residues. The whole variable domain, filled in from reference TRBV14 and TRBJ1-1, reads EAGVTQFPSHSVIEKGQTVTLRCDPISGHDNLYWYRRVMGKEIKFLLHFVKESKQDESGMPNNRFLAERTGGTYSTLKVQPAELEDSGVYFCASRSVLGAYGTEAFFGQGTRLTVV.